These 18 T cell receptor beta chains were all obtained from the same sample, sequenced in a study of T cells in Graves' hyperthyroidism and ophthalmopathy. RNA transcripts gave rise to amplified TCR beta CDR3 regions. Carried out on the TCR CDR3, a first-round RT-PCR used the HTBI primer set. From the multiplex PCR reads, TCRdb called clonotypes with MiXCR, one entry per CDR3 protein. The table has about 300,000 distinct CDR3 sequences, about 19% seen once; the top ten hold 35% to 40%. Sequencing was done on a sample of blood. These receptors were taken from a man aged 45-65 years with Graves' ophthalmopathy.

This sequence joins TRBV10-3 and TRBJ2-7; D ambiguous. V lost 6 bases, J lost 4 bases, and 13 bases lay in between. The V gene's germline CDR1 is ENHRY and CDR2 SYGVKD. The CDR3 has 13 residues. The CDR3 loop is CAIRAGGEYEQYF. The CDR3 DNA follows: TGTGCCATCAGGGCAGGTGGCGAATACGAGCAGTACTTC.

CDR3 sequence (DNA): TGTGCCAGCAGCCAGATGCTCGGGACAGGGGGCGTCCAAGAGACCCAGTACTTC. It yields the protein CASSQMLGTGGVQETQYF. The chain is built from TRBV14 and TRBJ2-5, with TRBD1 matching over 12 bases. The J segment lost 1 base and the V segment lost 3 bases, leaving 9 bases of the junction unmatched. The CDR3 consists of 18 residues. Per the germline V gene, CDR1 is SGHDN and CDR2 is FVKESK. Full variable domain (outside the CDR3, taken from reference TRBV14 and TRBJ2-5): EAGVTQFPSHSVIEKGQTVTLRCDPISGHDNLYWYRRVMGKEIKFLLHFVKESKQDESGMPNNRFLAERTGGTYSTLKVQPAELEDSGVYFCASSQMLGTGGVQETQYFGPGTRLLVL.

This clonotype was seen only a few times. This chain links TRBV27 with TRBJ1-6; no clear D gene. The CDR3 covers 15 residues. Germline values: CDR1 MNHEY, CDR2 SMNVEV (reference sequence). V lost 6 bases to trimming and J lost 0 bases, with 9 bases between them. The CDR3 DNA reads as TGTGCCAGCAGGCTACAGAGCTCCTATAATTCACCCCTCCACTTT. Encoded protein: CASRLQSSYNSPLHF.

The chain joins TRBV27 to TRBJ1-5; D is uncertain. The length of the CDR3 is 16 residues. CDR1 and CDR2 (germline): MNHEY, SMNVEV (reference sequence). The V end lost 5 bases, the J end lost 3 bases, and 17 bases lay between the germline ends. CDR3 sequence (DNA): TGTGCCAGCAGTCCCACCCCGTCTGGGAACAATCAGCCCCAGCATTTT. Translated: CASSPTPSGNNQPQHF.

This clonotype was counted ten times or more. The CDR3 spells CASSPRTGKSYEQYF. CDR3 coding DNA: TGTGCCAGCTCACCCCGGACAGGGAAGTCCTACGAGCAGTACTTC. The rearrangement uses TRBV18 and TRBJ2-7; 8 bases align to TRBD1. The junction had 5 bases not matched to a gene; V was cut back by 3 bases and J by 1 base. Germline V gene data show CDR1 as KGHSH and CDR2 as LQKENI. There are 15 residues in the CDR3.

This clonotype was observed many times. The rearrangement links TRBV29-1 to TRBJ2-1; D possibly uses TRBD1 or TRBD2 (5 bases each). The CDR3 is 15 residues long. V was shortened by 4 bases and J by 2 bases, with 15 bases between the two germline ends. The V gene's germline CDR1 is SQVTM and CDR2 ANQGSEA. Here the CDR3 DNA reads TGCAGCGTTGGGGGGAGTGCGGTAGCCTACAATGAGCAGTTCTTC. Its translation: CSVGGSAVAYNEQFF.

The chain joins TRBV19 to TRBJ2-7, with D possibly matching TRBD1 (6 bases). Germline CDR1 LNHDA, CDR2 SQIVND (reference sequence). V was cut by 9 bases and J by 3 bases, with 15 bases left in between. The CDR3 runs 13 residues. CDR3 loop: CASKTRGGYEQYF. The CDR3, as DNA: TGTGCCAGCAAAACGCGAGGGGGCTACGAGCAGTACTTC.

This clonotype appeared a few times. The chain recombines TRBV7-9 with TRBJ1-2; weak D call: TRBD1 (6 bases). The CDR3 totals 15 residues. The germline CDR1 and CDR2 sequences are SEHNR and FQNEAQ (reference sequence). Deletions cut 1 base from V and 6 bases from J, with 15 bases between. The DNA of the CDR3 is TGTGCCAGCAGCTTAGGCACAGGGCACTTTGATGGCTACACCTTC. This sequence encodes CASSLGTGHFDGYTF.

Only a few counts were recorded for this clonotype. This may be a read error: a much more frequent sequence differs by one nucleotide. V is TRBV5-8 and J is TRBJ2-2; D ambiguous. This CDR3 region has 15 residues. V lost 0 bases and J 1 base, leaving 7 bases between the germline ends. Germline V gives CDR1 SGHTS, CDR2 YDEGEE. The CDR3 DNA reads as TGTGCCAGCAGCTTGGTGGCAGTGAACACCGGGGAGCTGTTTTTT. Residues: CASSLVAVNTGELFF.

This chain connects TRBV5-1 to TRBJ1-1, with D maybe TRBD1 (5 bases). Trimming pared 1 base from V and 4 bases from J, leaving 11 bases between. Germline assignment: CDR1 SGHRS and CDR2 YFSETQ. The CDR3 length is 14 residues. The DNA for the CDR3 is TGCGCCAGCAGCTTGTTCCGGGGCAGCACTGAAGCTTTCTTT. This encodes CASSLFRGSTEAFF.

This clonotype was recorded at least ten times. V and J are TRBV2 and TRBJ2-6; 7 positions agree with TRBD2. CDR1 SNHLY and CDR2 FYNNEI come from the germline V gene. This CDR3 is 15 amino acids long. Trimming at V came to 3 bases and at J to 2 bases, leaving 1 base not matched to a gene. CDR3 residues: CASSEAGAGANVLTF. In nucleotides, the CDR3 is TGTGCCAGCAGTGAGGCGGGGGCTGGGGCCAACGTCCTGACTTTC. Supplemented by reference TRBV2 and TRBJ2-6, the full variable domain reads EPEVTQTPSHQVTQMGQEVILRCVPISNHLYFYWYRQILGQKVEFLVSFYNNEISEKSEIFDDQFSVERPDGSNFTLKIRSTKLEDSAMYFCASSEAGAGANVLTFGAGSRLTVL.

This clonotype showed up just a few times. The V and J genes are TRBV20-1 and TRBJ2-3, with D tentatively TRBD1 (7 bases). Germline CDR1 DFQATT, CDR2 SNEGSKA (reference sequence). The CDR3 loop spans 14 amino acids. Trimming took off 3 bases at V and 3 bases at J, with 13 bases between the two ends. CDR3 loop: CSASQGGRTDTQYF. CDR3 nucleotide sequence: TGCAGTGCTAGCCAGGGGGGCCGTACAGATACGCAGTATTTT.

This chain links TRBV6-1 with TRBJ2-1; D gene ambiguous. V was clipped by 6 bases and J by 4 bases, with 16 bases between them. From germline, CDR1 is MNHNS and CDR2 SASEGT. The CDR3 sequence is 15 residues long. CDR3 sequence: CASRTGSGYYNEQFF. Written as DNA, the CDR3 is TGTGCCAGCAGGACCGGGTCGGGCTATTACAATGAGCAGTTCTTC.

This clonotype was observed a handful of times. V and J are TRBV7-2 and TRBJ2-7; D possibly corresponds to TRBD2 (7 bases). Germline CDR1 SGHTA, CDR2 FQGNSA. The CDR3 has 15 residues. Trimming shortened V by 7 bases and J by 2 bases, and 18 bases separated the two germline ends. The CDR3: CASTKGEGGAYEQYF. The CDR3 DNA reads TGTGCCAGCACTAAAGGGGAGGGGGGCGCCTACGAGCAGTACTTC. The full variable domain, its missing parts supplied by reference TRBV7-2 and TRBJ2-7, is GAGVSQSPSNKVTEKGKDVELRCDPISGHTALYWYRQSLGQGLEFLIYFQGNSAPDKSGLPSDRFSAERTGGSVSTLTIQRTQQEDSAVYLCASTKGEGGAYEQYFGPGTRLTVT.

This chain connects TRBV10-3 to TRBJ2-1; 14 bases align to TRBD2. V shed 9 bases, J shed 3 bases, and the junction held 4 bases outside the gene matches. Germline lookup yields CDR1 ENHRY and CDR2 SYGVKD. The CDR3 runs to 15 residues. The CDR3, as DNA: TGTGCCATGGGGACTAGCGGGAGTGTCTACAATGAGCAGTTCTTC. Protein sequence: CAMGTSGSVYNEQFF.

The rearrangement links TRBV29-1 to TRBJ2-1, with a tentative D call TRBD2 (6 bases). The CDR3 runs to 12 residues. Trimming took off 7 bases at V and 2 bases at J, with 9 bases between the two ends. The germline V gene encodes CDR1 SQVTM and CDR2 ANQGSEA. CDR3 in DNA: TGCAGCGGGGGAGGAACCTACAATGAGCAGTTCTTC. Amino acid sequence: CSGGGTYNEQFF.

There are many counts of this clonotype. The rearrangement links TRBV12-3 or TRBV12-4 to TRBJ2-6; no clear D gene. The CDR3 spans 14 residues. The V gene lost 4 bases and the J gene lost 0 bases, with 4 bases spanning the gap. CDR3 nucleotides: TGTGCCAGCAGTTCCCTCTCTGGGGCCAACGTCCTGACTTTC. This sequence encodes CASSSLSGANVLTF.

The CDR3 sequence is CAISEFSGKTQYF. The CDR3 DNA reads as TGTGCCATCAGTGAGTTCTCCGGGAAGACCCAGTACTTC. The chain couples TRBV10-3 to TRBJ2-5; D is perhaps TRBD2 (5 bases). The CDR3 runs to 13 residues. V lost 1 base and J 6 bases, leaving 9 bases between the germline ends. CDR1 is ENHRY, CDR2 SYGVKD, per germline.